This T cell receptor beta chain comes out of a study of OX40 agonist ivuxolimab in advanced cancers. Trimming took off 11 bases at V and 6 bases at J, with 36 bases between the two ends. This CDR3 comprises 19 residues. The germline V gene has CDR1 SNHLY and CDR2 FYNNEI. Remarks on this clone: Its antigen is currently unknown.

Overall study results and limits: Dosing at 0.1 to 3.0 mg/kg was accompanied by clonal expansion of CD4+ and CD8+ blood T cells by week 6.

Blood sampling was done at baseline, cycle 4 day 1, and cycle 7 day 1. The table came from immunoSEQ multiplex PCR; TCRdb's copy has only in-frame clones and leaves some out. This sample carries approximately 26,000 clones, about four fifths of them seen once, and the ten largest clones take more than 20%. The TCR was taken from an adult with an advanced solid tumor such as melanoma, head and neck, liver or kidney cancer. The chain couples TRBV2 to TRBJ2-3, with D perhaps matching TRBD2 (5 bases). Sample: CD4+ or CD8+ T cells sorted from blood, taken in a trial of the OX40 agonist ivuxolimab. CDR3 sequence (DNA): TGTGCCGCCAGCCCAGCGGTGGCAGGCCCAGACCACACACAGGATACGCAGTATTTT. Protein: CAASPAVAGPDHTQDTQYF.